This T cell receptor (beta chain) emerged from a study of shared clonotypes between healthy human individuals. Division of CD4+ cells produced a CD45RA+ naive subset and a CD45RA-negative memory subset. Libraries were prepared by immunoSEQ multiplex PCR; TCRdb keeps only in-frame clonotypes and omits some of them. The sample lists about a million clones, approximately 76% occurring once. This CDR3 comprises 13 residues. Trimming left V 4 bases short and J 4 bases short, with 10 bases between. Per the germline V gene, CDR1 is KGHSH and CDR2 is LQKENI. The source of this sequence is a young man in good health. This chain joins TRBV18 and TRBJ2-5, with D unresolved. Sequenced material: memory CD4+ T cells sorted from blood. Subset noted: CD45RA-negative fraction. In DNA, the CDR3 is TGTGCCAGCTCACGGTCAGTCCTAGAGACCCAGTACTTC. Amino acids: CASSRSVLETQYF.